This TCR beta chain was retrieved from a study of cytotoxic CD8 clonotypes in ibrutinib-treated CLL. Looking at the study overall: Results showed roughly 25 partial and 2 complete responses; following median about 68 months, 14 remained remitted, approximately twelve advanced.

The CDR3 runs 14 residues. V shed 1 base, J shed 3 bases, and the junction held 1 base outside the gene matches. The germline V gene encodes CDR1 SNHLY and CDR2 FYNNEI. Clones were sequenced by immunoSEQ multiplex PCR, and TCRdb holds only the in-frame ones, with some missing. Of 250,000 to 350,000 clones listed, around 69% are singletons. The chain links TRBV2 to TRBJ1-1, with 8 nucleotides matching TRBD1. This sample comprised PBMCs, obtained at disease progression, from a patient treated with ibrutinib. This TCR came from a human donor with chronic lymphocytic leukemia. CDR3 protein: CASSEDRGYTEAFF. Written as DNA, the CDR3 is TGTGCCAGCAGTGAAGACAGGGGGTACACTGAAGCTTTCTTT. The whole variable domain, remainder taken from reference TRBV2 and TRBJ1-1, is EPEVTQTPSHQVTQMGQEVILRCVPISNHLYFYWYRQILGQKVEFLVSFYNNEISEKSEIFDDQFSVERPDGSNFTLKIRSTKLEDSAMYFCASSEDRGYTEAFFGQGTRLTVV.